The subject of this entry is one TCR beta chain. This entry belongs to a study of human T cells and chemical hapten exposure. TCRdb used MiXCR to reprocess the RACE reads, holding one entry per CDR3 protein. The data contain approximately 68,000 distinct CDR3 sequences, 7.5% to 9.5% of them seen just once; the ten biggest clones take up 3% to 4.5%. Time point described: patch test 2, 6 weeks after DPC sensitization. Stated treatment: therapeutic diphenylcyclopropenone sensitization with weekly scalp DPC. This CDR3 is 15 amino acids long. V lost 8 bases to trimming and J lost 4 bases; unmatched junction nucleotides: 10.

The TCR was taken from a woman aged 45-59 years with alopecia areata. Some clones in this sample may be carry-over from other donors' samples. The chain couples TRBV12-3 or TRBV12-4 to TRBJ2-1, with TRBD2 identical over 8 bases. Here the sequenced sample was whole blood, taken in connection with sensitization to the hapten diphenylcyclopropenone (DPC). CDR3 nucleotide sequence: TGTGCCAGCCGTGGGGCGGGGGGACCTTACAATGAGCAGTTCTTC. Translating it yields CASRGAGGPYNEQFF.